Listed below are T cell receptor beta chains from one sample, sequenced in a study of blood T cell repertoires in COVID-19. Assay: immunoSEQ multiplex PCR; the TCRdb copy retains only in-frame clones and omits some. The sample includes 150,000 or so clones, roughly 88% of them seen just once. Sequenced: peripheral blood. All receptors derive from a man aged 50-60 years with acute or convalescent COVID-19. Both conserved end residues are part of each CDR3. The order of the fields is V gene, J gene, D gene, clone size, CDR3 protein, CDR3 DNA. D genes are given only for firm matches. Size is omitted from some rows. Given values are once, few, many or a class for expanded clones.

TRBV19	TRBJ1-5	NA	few	CASNRINQPQHF	TGTGCCAGTAACAGGATCAATCAGCCCCAGCATTTT
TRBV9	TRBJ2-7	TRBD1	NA	CASSVGNRGYEQYF	TGTGCCAGCAGCGTAGGCAACAGGGGCTACGAGCAGTACTTC
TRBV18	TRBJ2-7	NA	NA	CASSPPSREQYF	TGTGCCAGCTCACCACCGAGTCGCGAGCAGTACTTC
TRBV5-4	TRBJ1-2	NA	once	CASSLGGTNYGYTF	TGTGCCAGCAGCTTGGGAGGGACTAACTATGGCTACACCTTC
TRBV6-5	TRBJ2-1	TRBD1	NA	CASRRTGNSINEQFF	TGTGCCAGCAGACGGACAGGGAATTCAATAAATGAGCAGTTCTTC
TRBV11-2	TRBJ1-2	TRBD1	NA	CASSPGGTGVLRGYTF	TGTGCCAGCAGCCCGGGAGGGACAGGGGTATTGAGAGGCTACACCTTC
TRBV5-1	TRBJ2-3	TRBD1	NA	CASSLKAGGPDTQYF	TGCGCCAGCAGCTTGAAGGCAGGGGGTCCAGATACGCAGTATTTT
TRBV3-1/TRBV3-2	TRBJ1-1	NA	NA	CASSQSGEAFF	TGTGCCAGCAGCCAAAGCGGGGAAGCTTTCTTT
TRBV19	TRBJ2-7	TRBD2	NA	CASSRLAGSLPYEQYF	TGTGCCAGTAGTAGACTAGCGGGCTCCCTCCCCTACGAGCAGTACTTC
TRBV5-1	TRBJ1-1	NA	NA	CASSLNRADEAFF	TGCGCCAGCAGCTTGAACAGGGCCGATGAAGCTTTCTTT
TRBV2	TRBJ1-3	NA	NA	CASSGTGNTIYF	TGTGCCAGCAGCGGTACTGGAAACACCATATATTTT
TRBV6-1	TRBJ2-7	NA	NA	CASSEGPGSSYEQYF	TGTGCCAGCAGTGAAGGTCCGGGGAGCTCCTACGAGCAGTACTTC
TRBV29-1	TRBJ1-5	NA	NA	CSVVASGANQPQHF	TGCAGCGTCGTAGCTTCAGGGGCAAATCAGCCCCAGCATTTT